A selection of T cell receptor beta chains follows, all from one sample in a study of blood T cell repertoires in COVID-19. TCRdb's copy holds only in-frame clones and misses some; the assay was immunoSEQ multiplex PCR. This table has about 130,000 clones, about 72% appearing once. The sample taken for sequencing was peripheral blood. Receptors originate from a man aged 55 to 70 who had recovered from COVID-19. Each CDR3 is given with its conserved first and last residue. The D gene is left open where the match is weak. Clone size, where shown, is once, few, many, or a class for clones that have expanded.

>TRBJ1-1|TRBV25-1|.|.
CASSAAGGEGTEAFF
TGTGCCAGCAGTGCCGCAGGCGGCGAGGGCACTGAAGCTTTCTTT
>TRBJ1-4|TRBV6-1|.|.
CASSDGRDGEKLFF
TGTGCCAGCAGTGACGGGCGGGACGGGGAAAAACTGTTTTTT
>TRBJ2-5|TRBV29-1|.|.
CAHRLVGGETQYF
TGCGCTCATCGACTAGTTGGGGGGGAGACCCAGTACTTC
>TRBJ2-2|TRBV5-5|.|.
CASSAGTNTGELFF
TGTGCCAGCAGCGCTGGGACTAACACCGGGGAGCTGTTTTTT
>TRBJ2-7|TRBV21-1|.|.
CASKTSGRAYEQYF
TGTGCCAGCAAGACTAGCGGGAGGGCGTACGAGCAGTACTTC
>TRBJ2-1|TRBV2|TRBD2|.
CASSEHLGLAGGNEQFF
TGTGCCAGCAGTGAGCATTTGGGACTAGCGGGAGGCAATGAGCAGTTCTTC
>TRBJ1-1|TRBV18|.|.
CASSPSFNTEAFF
TGTGCCAGCTCACCTAGTTTCAACACTGAAGCTTTCTTT
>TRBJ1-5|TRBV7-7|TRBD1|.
CASSLEDRGHSSSNQPQHF
TGTGCTAGCAGCTTAGAGGACAGGGGGCATTCGTCTAGCAATCAGCCCCAGCATTTT
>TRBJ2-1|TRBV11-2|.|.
CASSSRGSGLTNEQFF
TGTGCCAGCAGCTCCCGAGGTAGCGGCTTGACCAATGAGCAGTTCTTC
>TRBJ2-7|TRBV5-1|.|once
CASSPRTDYEQYF
TGCGCCAGCAGCCCCCGGACAGACTACGAGCAGTACTTC
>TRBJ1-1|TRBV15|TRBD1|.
CATSRDLDRGLTFF
TGTGCCACCAGCAGAGATCTTGACAGGGGGCTAACTTTCTTT
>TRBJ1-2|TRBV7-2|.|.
CASSSPEASYGYTF
TGTGCCAGCAGCTCCCCAGAGGCCTCCTATGGCTACACCTTC
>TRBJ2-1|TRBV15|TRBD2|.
CATSRDERAGEQFF
TGTGCCACCAGCAGAGACGAAAGAGCGGGAGAACAGTTCTTC
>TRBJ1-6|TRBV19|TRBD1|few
CASSIRLSKGDRGGSPLHF
TGTGCCAGTAGTATCCGGCTATCCAAGGGGGACAGGGGAGGATCACCCCTCCACTTT
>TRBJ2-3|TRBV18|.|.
CASSPTAWSRSTDTQYF
TGTGCCAGCTCACCTACAGCCTGGTCCCGTAGCACAGATACGCAGTATTTT
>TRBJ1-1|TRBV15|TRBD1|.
CATSRDRTGTEAFF
TGTGCCACCAGCAGAGATCGGACAGGGACTGAAGCTTTCTTT
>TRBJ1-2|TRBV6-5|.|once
CASSRRGGAPHGYTF
TGTGCCAGCAGCCGTCGGGGGGGCGCGCCCCATGGCTACACCTTC
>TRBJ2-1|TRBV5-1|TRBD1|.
CASSFRQGEENRQFF
TGCGCCAGCAGCTTTCGACAGGGGGAAGAGAATCGGCAGTTCTTC
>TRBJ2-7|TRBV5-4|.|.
CASSLEAGYEQYF
TGTGCCAGCAGCTTGGAGGCAGGATACGAGCAGTACTTC
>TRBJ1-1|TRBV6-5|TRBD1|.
CASSPQGLGTEAFF
TGTGCCAGCAGTCCACAGGGGCTGGGAACTGAAGCTTTCTTT
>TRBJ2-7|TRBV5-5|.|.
CASSLEGSLEQYF
TGTGCCAGCAGCTTGGAGGGGTCCCTCGAGCAGTACTTC
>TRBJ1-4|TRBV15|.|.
CATSSAYDRSREKLFF
TGTGCCACCAGCAGTGCCTACGACAGATCTAGAGAAAAACTGTTTTTT
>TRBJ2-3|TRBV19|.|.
CASSIQGSTDTQYF
TGTGCCAGTAGTATCCAGGGGAGCACAGATACGCAGTATTTT
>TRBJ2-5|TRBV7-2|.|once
CASSPGAAGWYQETQYF
TGTGCCAGCAGCCCAGGAGCGGCAGGATGGTACCAAGAGACCCAGTACTTC
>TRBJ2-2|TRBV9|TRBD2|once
CASSAPRGAGITGELFF
TGTGCCAGCAGCGCGCCCCGGGGAGCGGGGATCACCGGGGAGCTGTTTTTT
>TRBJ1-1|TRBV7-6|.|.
CASSSPGGGNTEAFF
TGTGCCAGCAGCTCCCCCGGGGGAGGGAACACTGAAGCTTTCTTT
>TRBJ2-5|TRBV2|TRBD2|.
CASSEGGGTETQYF
TGTGCCAGCAGTGAAGGCGGGGGGACAGAGACCCAGTACTTC
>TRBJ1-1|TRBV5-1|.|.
CASSTRDWSEAFF
TGCGCCAGCAGCACCCGGGACTGGAGTGAAGCTTTCTTT
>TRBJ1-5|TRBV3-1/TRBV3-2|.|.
CASSQDPVADNRNQPQHF
TGTGCCAGCAGCCAAGATCCCGTGGCAGATAACCGCAATCAGCCCCAGCATTTT
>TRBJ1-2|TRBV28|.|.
CASSLGQNYGYTF
TGTGCCAGCAGTTTAGGACAGAACTATGGCTACACCTTC
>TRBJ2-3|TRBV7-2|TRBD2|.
CASSLTSGRVQDTQYF
TGTGCCAGCAGCCTGACTAGCGGGAGGGTTCAAGATACGCAGTATTTT
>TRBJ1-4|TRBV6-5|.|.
CASRSEGTNEKLFF
TGTGCCAGCAGGTCAGAGGGAACTAATGAAAAACTGTTTTTT
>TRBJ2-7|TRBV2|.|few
CASSTPRGEQYF
TGTGCCAGCAGTACCCCCAGGGGCGAGCAGTACTTC
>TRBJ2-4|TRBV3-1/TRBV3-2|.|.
CASSQFTEENIQYF
TGTGCCAGCAGCCAATTTACTGAGGAAAACATTCAGTACTTC
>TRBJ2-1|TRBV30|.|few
CACRAGREQFF
TGTGCCTGCAGGGCGGGAAGGGAGCAGTTCTTC
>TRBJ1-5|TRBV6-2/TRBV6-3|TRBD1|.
CASSSFQGANNQPQHF
TGTGCCAGCAGTTCCTTTCAGGGGGCCAACAATCAGCCCCAGCATTTT
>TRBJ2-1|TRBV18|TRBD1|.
CASSPFLDRGQYNEQFF
TGTGCCAGCTCACCGTTTTTGGACAGGGGGCAATACAATGAGCAGTTCTTC
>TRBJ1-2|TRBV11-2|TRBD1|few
CASSSTGGNAEGYTF
TGTGCCAGCAGTTCCACAGGGGGCAACGCAGAGGGCTACACCTTC
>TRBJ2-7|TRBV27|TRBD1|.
CASSFHGTGGYEQYF
TGTGCCAGCAGTTTCCACGGGACAGGGGGCTACGAGCAGTACTTC
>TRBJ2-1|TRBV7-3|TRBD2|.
CASSLTGLWRESWSSYNEQFF
TGTGCCAGCAGCTTAACGGGGCTATGGCGGGAGAGTTGGAGCTCCTACAATGAGCAGTTCTTC
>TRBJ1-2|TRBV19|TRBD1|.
CASSPRGTGGYGYTF
TGTGCCAGTAGTCCCCGGGGGACAGGCGGGTATGGCTACACCTTC
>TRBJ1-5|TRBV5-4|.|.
CTRARGWANQPQHF
TGTACCAGAGCCCGGGGGTGGGCCAATCAGCCCCAGCATTTT
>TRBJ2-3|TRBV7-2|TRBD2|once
CASRPGGTDTQYF
TGTGCCAGCAGGCCGGGGGGTACAGATACGCAGTATTTT
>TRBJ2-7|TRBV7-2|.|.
CASSLDPRTAYEQYF
TGTGCCAGCAGCTTAGACCCCAGGACAGCCTACGAGCAGTACTTC
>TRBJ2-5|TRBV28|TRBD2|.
CASSPRSGLAGGIQETQYF
TGTGCCAGCAGTCCGCGGTCTGGACTAGCGGGGGGCATACAAGAGACCCAGTACTTC
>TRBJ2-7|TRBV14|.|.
CASSYSYEQYF
TGTGCCAGCAGCTACTCCTACGAGCAGTACTTC
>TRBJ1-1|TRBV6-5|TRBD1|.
CASSYGQALGNTEAFF
TGTGCCAGCAGTTATGGACAGGCCTTGGGTAACACTGAAGCTTTCTTT
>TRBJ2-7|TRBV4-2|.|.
CASSQGSGPSSYEQYF
TGTGCCAGCAGCCAAGGGAGCGGGCCCTCATCCTACGAGCAGTACTTC
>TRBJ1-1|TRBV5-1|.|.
CASSLGDLAFF
TGCGCCAGCAGCTTGGGAGATTTGGCTTTCTTT
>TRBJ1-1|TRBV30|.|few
CAWSVIGYMNTEAFF
TGTGCCTGGAGTGTAATCGGGTACATGAACACTGAAGCTTTCTTT
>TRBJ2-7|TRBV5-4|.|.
CASSSGGSYEQYF
TGTGCCAGCAGCTCCGGGGGTTCCTACGAGCAGTACTTC